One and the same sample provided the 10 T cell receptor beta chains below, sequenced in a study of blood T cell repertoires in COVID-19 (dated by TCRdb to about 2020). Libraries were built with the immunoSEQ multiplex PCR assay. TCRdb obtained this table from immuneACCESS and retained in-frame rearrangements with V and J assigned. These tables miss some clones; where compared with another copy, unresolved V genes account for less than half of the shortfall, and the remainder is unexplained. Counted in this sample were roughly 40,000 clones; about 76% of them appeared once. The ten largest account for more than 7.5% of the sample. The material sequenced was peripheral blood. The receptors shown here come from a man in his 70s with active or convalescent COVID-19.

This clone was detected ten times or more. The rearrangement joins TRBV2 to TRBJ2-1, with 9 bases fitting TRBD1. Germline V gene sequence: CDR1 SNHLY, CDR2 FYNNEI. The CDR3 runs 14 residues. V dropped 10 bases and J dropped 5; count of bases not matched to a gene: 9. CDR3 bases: TGTGCCACGCAGGTGGGGACAGGGCACAATGAGCAGTTCTTC. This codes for CATQVGTGHNEQFF. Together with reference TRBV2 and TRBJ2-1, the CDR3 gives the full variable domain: EPEVTQTPSHQVTQMGQEVILRCVPISNHLYFYWYRQILGQKVEFLVSFYNNEISEKSEIFDDQFSVERPDGSNFTLKIRSTKLEDSAMYFCATQVGTGHNEQFFGPGTRLTVL.

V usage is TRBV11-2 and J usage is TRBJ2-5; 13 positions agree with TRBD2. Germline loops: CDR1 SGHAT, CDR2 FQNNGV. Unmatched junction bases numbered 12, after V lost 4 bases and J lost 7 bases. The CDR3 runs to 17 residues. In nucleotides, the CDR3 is TGTGCCAGCAGCTCCCACCCGGGGACTAGCGGGGAGGGGACCCAGTACTTC. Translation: CASSSHPGTSGEGTQYF.

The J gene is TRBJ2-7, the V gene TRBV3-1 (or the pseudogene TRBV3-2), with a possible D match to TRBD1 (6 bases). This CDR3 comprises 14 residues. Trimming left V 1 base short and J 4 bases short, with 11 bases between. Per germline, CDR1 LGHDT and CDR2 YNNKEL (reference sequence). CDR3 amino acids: CASSQAQGWYEQYF. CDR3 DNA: TGTGCCAGCAGCCAAGCGCAGGGGTGGTACGAGCAGTACTTC.

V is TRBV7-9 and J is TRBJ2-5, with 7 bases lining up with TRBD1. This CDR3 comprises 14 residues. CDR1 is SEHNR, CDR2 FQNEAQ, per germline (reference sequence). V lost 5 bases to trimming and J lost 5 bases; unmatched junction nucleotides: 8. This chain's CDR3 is CASSPTGKGETQYF. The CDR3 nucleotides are TGTGCCAGCAGCCCGACAGGGAAGGGGGAGACCCAGTACTTC. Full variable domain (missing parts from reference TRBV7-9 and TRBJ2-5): DTGVSQNPRHKITKRGQNVTFRCDPISEHNRLYWYRQTLGQGPEFLTYFQNEAQLEKSRLLSDRFSAERPKGSFSTLEIQRTEQGDSAMYLCASSPTGKGETQYFGPGTRLLVL.

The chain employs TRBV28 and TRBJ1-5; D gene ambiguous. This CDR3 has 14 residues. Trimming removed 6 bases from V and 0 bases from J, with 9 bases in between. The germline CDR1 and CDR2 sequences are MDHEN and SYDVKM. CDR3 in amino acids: CASSIPLSNQPQHF. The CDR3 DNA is TGTGCCAGCAGCATACCACTTAGCAATCAGCCCCAGCATTTT.

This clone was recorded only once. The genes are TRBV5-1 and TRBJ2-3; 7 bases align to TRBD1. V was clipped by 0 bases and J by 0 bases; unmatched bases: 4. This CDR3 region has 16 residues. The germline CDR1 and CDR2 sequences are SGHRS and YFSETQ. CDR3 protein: CASSLGVQGSTDTQYF. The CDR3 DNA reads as TGCGCCAGCAGCTTGGGTGTACAGGGGAGCACAGATACGCAGTATTTT.

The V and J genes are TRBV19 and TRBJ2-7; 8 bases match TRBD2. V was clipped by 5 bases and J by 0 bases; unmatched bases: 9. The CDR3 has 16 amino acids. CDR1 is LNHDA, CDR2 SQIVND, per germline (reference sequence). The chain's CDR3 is CASSLRAGGDSYEQYF. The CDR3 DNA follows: TGTGCCAGTAGTCTCCGGGCGGGGGGCGACTCCTACGAGCAGTACTTC.

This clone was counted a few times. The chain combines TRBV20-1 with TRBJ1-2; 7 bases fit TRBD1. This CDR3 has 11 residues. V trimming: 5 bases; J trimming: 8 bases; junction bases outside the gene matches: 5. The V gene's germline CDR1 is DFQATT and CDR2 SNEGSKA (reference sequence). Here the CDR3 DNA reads TGCAGTGCTCAGGGGGATCGGGGCTACACCTTC. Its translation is CSAQGDRGYTF.

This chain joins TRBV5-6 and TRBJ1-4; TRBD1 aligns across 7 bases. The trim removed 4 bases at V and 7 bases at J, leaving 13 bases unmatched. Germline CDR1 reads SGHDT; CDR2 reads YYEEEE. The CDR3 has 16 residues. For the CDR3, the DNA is TGTGCCAGCAGCCTCAATAACAGGGGCCAGGGTGAAAAACTGTTTTTT. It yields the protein CASSLNNRGQGEKLFF. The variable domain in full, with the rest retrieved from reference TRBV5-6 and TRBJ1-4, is DAGVTQSPTHLIKTRGQQVTLRCSPKSGHDTVSWYQQALGQGPQFIFQYYEEEERQRGNFPDRFSGHQFPNYSSELNVNALLLGDSALYLCASSLNNRGQGEKLFFGSGTQLSVL.

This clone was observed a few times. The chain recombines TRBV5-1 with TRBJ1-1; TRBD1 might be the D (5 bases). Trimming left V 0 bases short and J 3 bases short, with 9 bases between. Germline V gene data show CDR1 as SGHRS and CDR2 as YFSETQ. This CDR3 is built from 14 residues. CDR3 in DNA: TGCGCCAGCAGCTTGGGACAGCGTTACACTGAAGCTTTCTTT. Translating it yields CASSLGQRYTEAFF.